This passage covers 26 T cell receptor beta chains from one sample sequenced in a study of post-analysis software for immune sequencing data. Study-wide results and caveats: A few TRBV segments occurring more often in patients than controls included TRBV5-6, TRBV5-1 and TRBV20-1.

The antigens of these receptors remain unknown. TCR beta cDNA libraries had unique molecular identifiers. TCRdb processed the PCR reads anew with MiXCR; each CDR3 protein has one entry. Here the sample spans approximately 440,000 distinct CDR3 sequences, nearly 45% being singletons. The sequenced material came from blood. These TCRs come from a girl aged 10-17 years with multiple sclerosis.

The genes are TRBV2 and TRBJ2-5, with 10 bases matching TRBD1. The CDR3 is 15 residues long. CDR1 and CDR2 (germline): SNHLY, FYNNEI. Trimming removed 7 bases from V and 5 bases from J; junction bases left unmatched: 10. The CDR3 nucleotides read TGTGCCAGCACCACAACCGGGACAGGGGAGGAGACCCAGTACTTC. Translation: CASTTTGTGEETQYF.

In this sample, this clonotype turned up a few times. This sequence joins TRBV29-1 and TRBJ2-5; tentative D call: TRBD1 (5 bases). V shed 4 bases and J shed 4 bases, with 13 bases lying between them. Germline assignment: CDR1 SQVTM and CDR2 ANQGSEA. The CDR3 covers 13 residues. This CDR3 is CSVVKKGRETQYF. The CDR3 DNA reads TGCAGCGTTGTTAAAAAGGGGCGAGAGACCCAGTACTTC.

Many counts were recorded for this clonotype. This rearrangement joins TRBV27 to TRBJ2-1; 7 nucleotides align to TRBD2. The germline CDR1 and CDR2 sequences are MNHEY and SMNVEV (reference sequence). The V segment lost 0 bases and the J segment 6 bases; nucleotides outside the gene matches: 5. The CDR3 contains 15 residues. The CDR3 loop is CASSLSAGAFNEQFF. Here the CDR3 DNA reads TGTGCCAGCAGTTTATCGGCGGGAGCCTTCAATGAGCAGTTCTTC.

This clonotype was counted once. This rearrangement joins TRBV12-3 or TRBV12-4 to TRBJ2-1, with 11 bases aligning to TRBD2. The J segment lost 5 bases and the V segment lost 5 bases, leaving 14 bases of the junction unmatched. This CDR3 region has 18 residues. CDR3 residues: CASSRIGTSGSSDNEQFF. The CDR3 bases are TGTGCCAGCAGTCGGATCGGGACTAGCGGAAGTTCCGACAATGAGCAGTTCTTC.

In this sample, this clonotype turned up a few times. The chain employs TRBV20-1 and TRBJ2-7, with 8 bases aligning to TRBD2. There are 15 residues in the CDR3. Germline V gives CDR1 DFQATT, CDR2 SNEGSKA (reference sequence). V was clipped by 4 bases and J by 4 bases; unmatched bases: 12. The CDR3 loop reads CSAKATSGGGYEQYF. CDR3 in DNA: TGCAGTGCTAAAGCGACAAGCGGCGGGGGGTACGAGCAGTACTTC.

V gene TRBV4-3 combines with J gene TRBJ1-2; D is unresolved. The CDR3 loop spans 15 amino acids. Germline CDR1 reads LGHNA; CDR2 reads YSLEER. Deletions cut 0 bases from V and 4 bases from J, with 12 bases between. The CDR3 DNA reads as TGCGCCAGCAGCCAAGAGTCGGCGGAAAGCTATGGCTACACCTTC. Residues: CASSQESAESYGYTF.

The chain joins TRBV6-5 to TRBJ1-6, with 7 positions matching TRBD1. V was clipped by 5 bases and J by 6 bases; unmatched bases: 7. The V gene's germline CDR1 is MNHEY and CDR2 SVGAGI. The CDR3 runs 15 residues. The CDR3 bases are TGTGCCAGCAGTGCCGGACAGGCGCGTAATTCACCCCTCCACTTT. Its translation is CASSAGQARNSPLHF.

V usage is TRBV7-2 and J usage is TRBJ1-4; TRBD1 matches at 7 bases. This CDR3 comprises 15 residues. The germline V gene encodes CDR1 SGHTA and CDR2 FQGNSA. Unmatched junction bases numbered 8, after V lost 5 bases and J lost 5 bases. CDR3 loop: CASSRRDSRNEKLFF. CDR3 nucleotide sequence: TGTGCCAGCAGCCGCCGGGACAGTCGAAATGAAAAACTGTTTTTT. Combining the CDR3 with reference TRBV7-2 and TRBJ1-4 gives the whole variable domain GAGVSQSPSNKVTEKGKDVELRCDPISGHTALYWYRQSLGQGLEFLIYFQGNSAPDKSGLPSDRFSAERTGGSVSTLTIQRTQQEDSAVYLCASSRRDSRNEKLFFGSGTQLSVL.

V usage is TRBV29-1 and J usage is TRBJ1-5, with D possibly TRBD1 on 6 matching bases. From germline, CDR1 is SQVTM and CDR2 ANQGSEA. The CDR3 spans 15 residues. Trimming stripped 5 bases from V and 2 bases from J, with 16 bases between. CDR3 protein: CSVQQGLDGNQPQHF. Written as DNA, the CDR3 is TGCAGCGTTCAACAGGGACTTGACGGCAATCAGCCCCAGCATTTT. Full variable domain (outside the CDR3, taken from reference TRBV29-1 and TRBJ1-5): SAVISQKPSRDICQRGTSLTIQCQVDSQVTMMFWYRQQPGQSLTLIATANQGSEATYESGFVIDKFPISRPNLTFSTLTVSNMSPEDSSIYLCSVQQGLDGNQPQHFGDGTRLSIL.

This clonotype was seen a few times. The chain recombines TRBV12-5 with TRBJ1-2; 11 bases are a match to TRBD1. Germline CDR1 LGHNT, CDR2 FRNRAP. The CDR3 runs to 15 residues. V was pared by 3 bases and J by 8 bases, with 8 bases of the junction left unmatched. The CDR3 loop is CASGFPGQGASGYTF. The CDR3 DNA reads TGTGCTAGTGGTTTCCCCGGACAGGGGGCTAGCGGCTACACCTTC.

The chain is built from TRBV14 and TRBJ2-1, with D perhaps TRBD1 (5 bases). The germline V gene encodes CDR1 SGHDN and CDR2 FVKESK. This CDR3 has 15 amino acids. The V end was cut by 1 base, the J end by 8 bases, with 15 bases between. CDR3 sequence: CASSQGPTQGDEQFF. The DNA for the CDR3 is TGTGCCAGCAGCCAAGGGCCTACCCAAGGGGATGAGCAGTTCTTC.

The rearrangement links TRBV7-9 to TRBJ1-5, with D possibly being TRBD1 (5 bases). This CDR3 has 14 amino acids. Between the trimmed V and J ends, which lost 6 bases and 7 bases, there was a span of 16 bases. Germline V gives CDR1 SEHNR, CDR2 FQNEAQ (reference sequence). CDR3 protein: CASSGTGSDQPQHF. The CDR3 DNA is TGTGCCAGCAGTGGGACGGGCTCGGACCAGCCCCAGCATTTT.

This clonotype appeared a few times. The chain recombines TRBV12-3 or TRBV12-4 with TRBJ2-5; D is possibly TRBD1 or TRBD2 (5 bases each). V lost 5 bases and J 3 bases, leaving 25 bases between the germline ends. The CDR3 sequence is 18 residues long. CDR3 nucleotides: TGTGCCAGCAGTCCGTTGGTTGAGGGGCGCGGGTCCGAAGAGACCCAGTACTTC. Protein product: CASSPLVEGRGSEETQYF.

The chain couples TRBV2 to TRBJ1-5; TRBD1 aligns across 7 bases. The CDR3 is made up of 18 amino acids. Germline CDR1 and CDR2: SNHLY and FYNNEI. The V segment lost 2 bases and the J segment 0 bases; nucleotides outside the gene matches: 10. The CDR3 DNA is TGTGCCAGCAGTGAACTGGAGGGGGCCCTCTATAGCAATCAGCCCCAGCATTTT. It yields the protein CASSELEGALYSNQPQHF.

This clonotype was counted only a few times. J is TRBJ2-5 and V is TRBV7-6; D unclear. The CDR3 consists of 12 residues. Trimming removed 1 base at V and 12 bases at J, with 12 bases between. Germline V gene sequence: CDR1 SGHVS, CDR2 FNYEAQ. The CDR3 loop reads CASSLGASVEYF. For the CDR3, the DNA is TGTGCCAGCAGCTTAGGAGCCAGCGTGGAGTACTTC.

The sample holds a few counts of this clonotype. The genes are TRBV28 and TRBJ1-6; 8 bases line up with TRBD1. Trimming removed 5 bases from V and 9 bases from J; junction bases left unmatched: 15. Germline loops: CDR1 MDHEN, CDR2 SYDVKM. This CDR3 comprises 17 residues. CDR3 nucleotides: TGTGCCAGCAGTCGAAGCGGACAGGGATGGACGGTTTCACCCCTCCACTTT. The encoded protein is CASSRSGQGWTVSPLHF.

The V call is TRBV4-1, the J call TRBJ2-5; D is undetermined. The CDR3 is 12 residues long. V dropped 2 bases and J dropped 4 bases, with 5 bases sitting between them. Germline V gene sequence: CDR1 MGHRA, CDR2 YSYEKL. CDR3 bases: TGCGCCAGCAGCCAAACGAGAGAGACCCAGTACTTC. It encodes CASSQTRETQYF.

CDR3 nucleotide sequence: TGCGCCAGCAGCTGGGCCCCAGGGAGAGCAGATACGCAGTATTTT. Amino acids: CASSWAPGRADTQYF. J is TRBJ2-3 and V is TRBV5-1; tentatively, D is TRBD1 or TRBD2 (5 bases each). V was shortened by 3 bases and J by 4 bases, with 15 bases between the two germline ends. The V gene's germline CDR1 is SGHRS and CDR2 YFSETQ. CDR3 length equals 15 residues.

This clonotype has more than one count but fewer than ten. The V gene is TRBV7-9, the J gene TRBJ1-2, with D hard to call. V lost 1 base and J lost 1, with 7 bases in between. Germline CDR1 reads SEHNR; CDR2 reads FQNEAQ (reference sequence). The CDR3 is 14 residues long. The chain's CDR3 is CASSLELLNYGYTF. The CDR3 coding sequence is TGTGCCAGCAGCTTAGAACTGCTTAACTATGGCTACACCTTC.

V gene TRBV5-1 combines with J gene TRBJ1-5; D uncertain. This CDR3 has 15 amino acids. V lost 1 base and J 0 bases, leaving 8 bases between the germline ends. Germline CDR1 reads SGHRS; CDR2 reads YFSETQ. Written as DNA, the CDR3 is TGCGCCAGCAGCTTGACTGCTAATAGCAATCAGCCCCAGCATTTT. Residues: CASSLTANSNQPQHF.

The chain links TRBV28 to TRBJ2-1; TRBD2 agrees at 9 bases. Germline V gene lookup returns CDR1 MDHEN and CDR2 SYDVKM. The CDR3 has 15 amino acids. V trimming: 6 bases; J trimming: 4 bases; junction bases outside the gene matches: 7. CDR3 bases: TGTGCCAGCAGGCTGACTAGCGGAGCATACAATGAGCAGTTCTTC. It codes for CASRLTSGAYNEQFF. The entire variable domain, with the rest obtained from reference TRBV28 and TRBJ2-1, is as follows: DVKVTQSSRYLVKRTGEKVFLECVQDMDHENMFWYRQDPGLGLRLIYFSYDVKMKEKGDIPEGYSVSREKKERFSLILESASTNQTSMYLCASRLTSGAYNEQFFGPGTRLTVL.

This rearrangement joins TRBV20-1 to TRBJ2-7; no clear D gene. The germline V and J ends were trimmed by 1 base and 0 bases, with 13 bases remaining between them. CDR3 length: 15 amino acids. CDR1 and CDR2 (germline): DFQATT, SNEGSKA (reference sequence). The DNA of the CDR3 is TGCAGTGCTAGAGTCGACTTAACCCACTCCTACGAGCAGTACTTC. The encoded protein is CSARVDLTHSYEQYF.

This clonotype was counted only a few times. The chain combines TRBV10-2 with TRBJ2-7; D remains unclear. Germline V gene data show CDR1 as WSHSY and CDR2 as SAAADI. The ends were cut back, 1 base at V and 6 bases at J, with 7 bases in the middle. CDR3 length equals 12 residues. Here the CDR3 DNA reads TGCGCCAGCAGTGAGTATAGGGCCGAGCAGTACTTC. It codes for CASSEYRAEQYF.

The sample holds a few counts of this clonotype. V gene TRBV11-2 combines with J gene TRBJ2-5, with a tentative D call TRBD1 (6 bases). The J call could be wrong; TRBJ2-7 is a better fit for the DNA end. CDR3 length: 12 amino acids. The germline CDR1 and CDR2 sequences are SGHAT and FQNNGV. The CDR3 is CASSFGQHEQYF. The CDR3 bases are TGTGCCAGCAGCTTCGGACAGCACGAGCAGTACTTC.

The genes are TRBV21-1 and TRBJ2-5; the table calls TRBD1, which could not be checked here. TRBV21-1 is a pseudogene. The CDR3 covers 18 residues. The CDR3, as DNA: TGTGCCAGCAGCAAAGATGGTGGTGGCCCAAACGGCGCAGAGACCCAGTACTTC. It codes for CASSKDGGGPNGAETQYF.

The chain joins TRBV18 to TRBJ1-1; D gene unclear. The CDR3 is 13 amino acids. Germline V gene data show CDR1 as KGHSH and CDR2 as LQKENI. V shed 8 bases and J shed 0 bases, with 10 bases lying between them. The CDR3, as DNA: TGTGCCAGCAGTCCCCAAATGAACACTGAAGCTTTCTTT. Translated, it gives CASSPQMNTEAFF.